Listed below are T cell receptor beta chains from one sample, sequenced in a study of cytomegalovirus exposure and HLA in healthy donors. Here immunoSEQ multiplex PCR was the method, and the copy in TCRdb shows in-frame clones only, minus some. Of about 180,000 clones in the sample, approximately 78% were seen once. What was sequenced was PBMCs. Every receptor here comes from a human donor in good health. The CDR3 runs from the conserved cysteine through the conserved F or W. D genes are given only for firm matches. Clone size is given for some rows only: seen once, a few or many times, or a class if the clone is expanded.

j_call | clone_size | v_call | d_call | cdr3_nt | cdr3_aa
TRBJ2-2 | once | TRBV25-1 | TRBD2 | TGTGCCAGCAAGCGGGGGGACGGGGAGCTGTTTTTT | CASKRGDGELFF
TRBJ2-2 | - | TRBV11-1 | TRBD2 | TGTGCCAGCAGCCATCTGGCGGGGGGAACCGGGGAGCTGTTTTTT | CASSHLAGGTGELFF
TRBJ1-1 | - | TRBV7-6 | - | TGTGCCAGCAGCGACCTGCGGCCTCAGTACACTGAAGCTTTCTTT | CASSDLRPQYTEAFF
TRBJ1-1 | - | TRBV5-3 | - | TGTGCCAGAAGACGACAGGTTAACACTGAAGCTTTCTTT | CARRRQVNTEAFF
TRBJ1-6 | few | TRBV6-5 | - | TGTGCCAGCAGCTCGCTACAGGGCTATAATTCACCCCTCCACTTT | CASSSLQGYNSPLHF
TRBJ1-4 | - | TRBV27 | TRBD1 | TGTGCCAGCCAGGGACAGGGGGCAACTAATGAAAAACTGTTTTTT | CASQGQGATNEKLFF
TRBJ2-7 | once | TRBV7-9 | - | TGTGCCAGCAGAGCACCCTTTGACAGTAACGAGCAGTACTTC | CASRAPFDSNEQYF
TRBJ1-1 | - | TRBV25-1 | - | TGTGCCAGCAGTGAATTGGAGGGCATTAACACTGAAGCTTTCTTT | CASSELEGINTEAFF
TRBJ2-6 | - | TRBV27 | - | TGTGCCAGCAGTTTCAGCTCTGGGGCCAACGTCCTGACTTTC | CASSFSSGANVLTF
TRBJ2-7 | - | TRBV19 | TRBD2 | TGTGCCAGTAGTATAGACCCACTAGCGGCCGAGCAGTACTTC | CASSIDPLAAEQYF
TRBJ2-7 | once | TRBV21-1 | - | - | CASSPVGQGICDEQYF
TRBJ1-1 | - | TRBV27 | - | TGTGCCAGCAGGGGTGACTGGAACACTGAAGCTTTCTTT | CASRGDWNTEAFF
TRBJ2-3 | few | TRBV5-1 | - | TGCGCCAGCAGCTTGTCACAGGGTGGAGATACGCAGTATTTT | CASSLSQGGDTQYF
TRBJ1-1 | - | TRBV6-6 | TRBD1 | TGTGCCAGCAACTTAAACCGGGACAGAGTACCTGAAGCTTTCTTT | CASNLNRDRVPEAFF
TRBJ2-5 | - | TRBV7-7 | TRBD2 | TGTGCTAGCAGCCTAAGGACTAGTTGGATGAAAGAGACCCAGTACTTC | CASSLRTSWMKETQYF
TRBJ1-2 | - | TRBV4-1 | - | TGCGCCAGCAGCGAAACCTTAGTGGCCGCGACTTACTATGGCTACACCTTC | CASSETLVAATYYGYTF
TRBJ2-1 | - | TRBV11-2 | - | TGTGCCAGCAGCCTAATCTCGGGTGAGCAGTTCTTC | CASSLISGEQFF
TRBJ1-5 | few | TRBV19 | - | TGTGCCAGTAGTATAGACAGGGCTAGCAATCAGCCCCAGCATTTT | CASSIDRASNQPQHF
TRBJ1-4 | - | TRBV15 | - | TGTGCCACCAGCAGAGAAAAGGGGCGCCTAACGAGTCTGTGTTTT | CATSREKGRLTSLCF
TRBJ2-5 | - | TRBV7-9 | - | TGTGCCAGCAGCTTAGGAAACAATCCCCAAGAGACCCAGTACTTC | CASSLGNNPQETQYF
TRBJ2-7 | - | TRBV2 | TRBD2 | TGTGCCAGTTCTAACCGGGACTACCGATACGAGCAGTACTTC | CASSNRDYRYEQYF
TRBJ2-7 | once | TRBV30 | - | TGTGCCTGGAGTTACAGGGTCTACGAGCAGTACTTC | CAWSYRVYEQYF
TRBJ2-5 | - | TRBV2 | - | TGTGCCAGCAGTGAATTCGAGGAGACCCAGCACTTC | CASSEFEETQHF
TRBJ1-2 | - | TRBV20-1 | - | TGCAGTGCTAAGGAGACCTCGGGCTACACCTTC | CSAKETSGYTF
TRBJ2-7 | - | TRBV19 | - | TGTGCCAGTACCATCCTGGGACTTCTGAGCTCCTACGAGCAGTACTTC | CASTILGLLSSYEQYF
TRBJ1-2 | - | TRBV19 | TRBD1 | TGTGCCAGTAGTGTCGACAGGGTTGGCTATGGCTACACCTTC | CASSVDRVGYGYTF
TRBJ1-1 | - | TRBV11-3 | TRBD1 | TGTGCCAGCAGCCGACAGGGAATCGACACTGAAGCTTTCTTT | CASSRQGIDTEAFF
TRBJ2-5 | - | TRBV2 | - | TGTGCCAGCGCCGGAGGAGGGCGGCGAAGCCAAGAGACCCAGTACTTC | CASAGGGRRSQETQYF
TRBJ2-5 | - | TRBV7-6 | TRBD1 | TGTGCCAGCAGCAGCGGGACAGGGGGTAGAGAGACCCAGTACTTC | CASSSGTGGRETQYF
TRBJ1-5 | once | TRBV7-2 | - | TGTGCCAGCAGCCTCCGAGGGGGAGCTAACAATCAGCCCCAGCATTTT | CASSLRGGANNQPQHF
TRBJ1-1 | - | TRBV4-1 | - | TGCGCCAGCAGGAACCCTACCCGACGGGTGAACACTGAAGCTTTCTTT | CASRNPTRRVNTEAFF
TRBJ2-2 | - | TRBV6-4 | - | TGTGCCAGCAGAGGACAGCACACCGGGGAGCTGTTTTTT | CASRGQHTGELFF
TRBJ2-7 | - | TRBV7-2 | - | TGTGCCAGCAGTTCTTACAGAGATCCCCACGAGCAGTACTTC | CASSSYRDPHEQYF
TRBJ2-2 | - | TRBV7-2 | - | TGTGCCAGCAGCCGGCTATTGATGGAGTTTATGAACACCGGGGAGCTGTTTTTT | CASSRLLMEFMNTGELFF
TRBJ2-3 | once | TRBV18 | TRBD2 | TGTGCCAGCTCACCAAGCGGGGGGGCTGGAGATACGCAGTATTTT | CASSPSGGAGDTQYF
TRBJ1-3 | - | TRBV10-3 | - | TGTGCCATCAGTGAGACTTTCCAAAGAGCTGGAAACACCATATATTTT | CAISETFQRAGNTIYF
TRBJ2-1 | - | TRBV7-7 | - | TGTGCTAGCAGCCATGGGGGGGGCCTCAGTGAGCAGTTCTTC | CASSHGGGLSEQFF
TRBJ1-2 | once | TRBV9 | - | TGTGCCAGCAGTCCGTCAGTTCCCCCTCGTGGCTACACCTTC | CASSPSVPPRGYTF
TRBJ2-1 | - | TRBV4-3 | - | TGCGCCAGCAGCCAAGAGAGGGCCGTTTGGGGCAATGAGCAGTTCTTC | CASSQERAVWGNEQFF
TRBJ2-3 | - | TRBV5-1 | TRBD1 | TGCGCCAGCAGCGTTACTCCCGGACAGGGGGGGACCGCAGATACGCAGTATTTT | CASSVTPGQGGTADTQYF
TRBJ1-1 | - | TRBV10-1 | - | TGCGCCAGCAGTGTTCGGGGAAACACTGAAGCTTTCTTT | CASSVRGNTEAFF
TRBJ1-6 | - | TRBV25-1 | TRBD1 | TGTGCCAGCAGCCTCCAGGGGGCCGATTCACCCCTCCACTTT | CASSLQGADSPLHF
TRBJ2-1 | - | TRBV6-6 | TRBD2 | TGTGCCAGCAGTTACGGGCTAGCGGGGGTTGAGCAGTTCTTC | CASSYGLAGVEQFF
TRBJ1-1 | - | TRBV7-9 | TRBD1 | TGTGCCAGCAGCCTTGGACAGGGGGAAGCTTTCTTT | CASSLGQGEAFF
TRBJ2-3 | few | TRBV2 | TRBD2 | TGTGCCAGCAGTGGCCGAACTAGCGTAAGCACAGATACGCAGTATTTT | CASSGRTSVSTDTQYF
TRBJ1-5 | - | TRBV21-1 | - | TGTGCCAGCAGCAACCCCGATCGTGGGGGACTAAATCAGCCCCAGCATTTT | CASSNPDRGGLNQPQHF
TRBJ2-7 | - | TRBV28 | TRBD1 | TGTGCCAGCAGTGGGGACAGCTCCTACGAGCAGTACTTC | CASSGDSSYEQYF
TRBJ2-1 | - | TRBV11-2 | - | TGTGCCAGCAGCTTAGGGGCGTCAGGGCGAAATGAGCAGTTCTTC | CASSLGASGRNEQFF